The 27 T cell receptor beta chains below were found in one sample sequenced in a study of regulatory T cells in long-lasting Graves disease. Arm-PCR of CDR3 regions with iRepertoire HTBI primers generated TCR beta libraries. TCRdb reprocessed the multiplex PCR reads with MiXCR, giving one entry per CDR3 protein. The sample has around 460,000 distinct CDR3 sequences, approximately 23% seen once; the top ten hold 13%. The time point was: persistent/refractory GD, antithyroid drugs over 5 years with positive TRAb. The TCR library was made from RNA extracted from PBMCs. The specimen comprised peripheral blood mononuclear cells (PBMCs), sampled when the disease was refractory, from a patient treated with antithyroid drugs. The receptor source for this set is a female donor with Graves disease.

This clonotype was recorded many times. The chain carries TRBV25-1 and TRBJ2-7, with TRBD2 matching 10 bases. The germline gives CDR1 MGHDK, CDR2 SYGVNS. V shed 1 base, J shed 6 bases, and the junction held 6 bases outside the gene matches. This CDR3 contains 15 residues. The CDR3 protein is CASSESGLAMPEQYF. CDR3 DNA sequence: TGTGCCAGCAGTGAATCGGGACTAGCGATGCCCGAGCAGTACTTC.

This clonotype was observed a handful of times. The rearrangement joins TRBV28 to TRBJ1-3; 9 bases are shared with TRBD1. The V segment lost 5 bases and the J segment 4 bases; nucleotides outside the gene matches: 6. Germline CDR1 and CDR2: MDHEN and SYDVKM. The CDR3 is 15 residues long. The chain's CDR3 is CASSRTGVAGNTIYF. The DNA for the CDR3 is TGTGCCAGCAGTAGGACAGGGGTAGCCGGAAACACCATATATTTT.

On this clonotype: This could be a read error, since a much larger clone is one nucleotide away. Because it lacks the conserved phenylalanine or tryptophan at the end, this CDR3 is likely a read error. The rearrangement links TRBV27 to TRBJ1-2, with unresolved D. V lost 4 bases and J 4 bases, leaving 16 bases between the germline ends. The CDR3 contains 15 residues. Germline loops: CDR1 MNHEY, CDR2 SMNVEV (reference sequence). CDR3 residues: CASSYMDPFLYGYTL. CDR3 bases: TGTGCCAGCAGTTACATGGACCCGTTCCTCTATGGCTACACCCTC.

This clonotype was observed a handful of times. The chain's CDR3 is CSARARAGSTDTQYF. In DNA, the CDR3 is TGCAGTGCTAGAGCTAGAGCAGGGAGCACAGATACGCAGTATTTT. V usage is TRBV20-1 and J usage is TRBJ2-3; tentatively, D is TRBD1 (5 bases). Germline CDR1 and CDR2: DFQATT and SNEGSKA (reference sequence). CDR3 length: 15 residues. Trimming took off 1 base at V and 0 bases at J, with 11 bases between the two ends.

The genes are TRBV4-1 and TRBJ2-7; 9 nucleotides match TRBD1. Germline V CDR1 and CDR2: MGHRA, YSYEKL. The CDR3 runs 15 residues. V dropped 6 bases and J dropped 1; count of bases not matched to a gene: 7. This CDR3 reads CASSRVDRGSYEQYF. As DNA, the CDR3 is TGCGCCAGCAGTCGGGTTGACAGGGGGTCCTACGAGCAGTACTTC.

At least ten counts were recorded for this clonotype. This sequence joins TRBV6-1 and TRBJ1-2, with no clear D. The germline CDR1 and CDR2 sequences are MNHNS and SASEGT. The V end was cut by 4 bases, the J end by 4 bases, with 13 bases between. This CDR3 spans 14 amino acids. In DNA form, the CDR3 reads TGTGCCAGCAGTGGGTGGACTTCCAGCTATGGCTACACCTTC. Its protein product is CASSGWTSSYGYTF.

The count of this clonotype is one. This chain uses TRBV7-9 with TRBJ2-2; tentative D call: TRBD1 (6 bases). Between the trimmed V and J ends, which lost 5 bases and 3 bases, there was a span of 13 bases. The CDR3 contains 15 residues. Germline values: CDR1 SEHNR, CDR2 FQNEAQ (reference sequence). CDR3 bases: TGTGCCAGCAGCCAGGGGAAGGGCGACACCGGGGAGCTGTTTTTT. Translation: CASSQGKGDTGELFF.

This clonotype was recorded at least ten times. The chain employs TRBV7-8 and TRBJ2-5; maybe TRBD1 (6 bases). Between the trimmed V and J ends, which lost 4 bases and 5 bases, there was a span of 17 bases. Germline CDR1 and CDR2: SGHVS and FQNEAQ. The CDR3 covers 15 residues. The CDR3 sequence: CASSSRWWGRETQYF. The CDR3 DNA is TGTGCCAGCAGCTCCCGTTGGTGGGGGCGGGAGACCCAGTACTTC.

CDR3 protein: CASSVDEGTYEQYF. The DNA for the CDR3 is TGTGCCAGCAGCGTAGACGAGGGAACCTACGAGCAGTACTTC. The rearrangement joins TRBV9 to TRBJ2-7, with a tentative D call TRBD2 (5 bases). V gave up 0 bases and J gave up 2 bases, with 9 bases separating them. Looked up from germline, CDR1 is SGDLS and CDR2 is YYNGEE. This CDR3 spans 14 amino acids.

This clonotype was seen ten or more times. The chain combines TRBV6-1 with TRBJ2-7; D possibly uses TRBD1 or TRBD2 (5 bases each). CDR3 length: 14 amino acids. V was clipped by 7 bases and J by 3 bases, with 16 bases between them. Germline V gives CDR1 MNHNS, CDR2 SASEGT. The CDR3 loop is CASKSGTRHYEQYF. In DNA form, the CDR3 reads TGTGCCAGCAAATCCGGGACCCGTCACTACGAGCAGTACTTC.

V is TRBV7-2 and J is TRBJ2-7, with TRBD1 matching 8 bases. Germline CDR1 reads SGHTA; CDR2 reads FQGNSA. Losses at the gene ends were 5 bases for V and 4 bases for J; bases not matched to a gene: 4. This CDR3 region has 13 residues. The DNA for the CDR3 is TGTGCCAGCAGCCGGACAGGGCTTTACGAGCAGTACTTC. Its protein is CASSRTGLYEQYF. Filled out from reference TRBV7-2 and TRBJ2-7, the complete variable domain reads GAGVSQSPSNKVTEKGKDVELRCDPISGHTALYWYRQSLGQGLEFLIYFQGNSAPDKSGLPSDRFSAERTGGSVSTLTIQRTQQEDSAVYLCASSRTGLYEQYFGPGTRLTVT.

This clonotype was observed a few times. A much bigger clone sits one base away, suggesting this may be a read error. V usage is TRBV7-2 and J usage is TRBJ2-7; 8 nucleotides line up with TRBD1. Germline lookup yields CDR1 SGHTA and CDR2 FQGNSA. The CDR3 length is 11 residues. The chain's CDR3 is CAGRQGIEQYF. CDR3 in DNA: TGTGCCGGCAGACAGGGGATCGAGCAGTACTTC.

In its sample, this clonotype was seen once. This chain connects TRBV10-3 to TRBJ2-7; possibly TRBD2 for D (5 bases). Looked up from germline, CDR1 is ENHRY and CDR2 is SYGVKD. The CDR3 consists of 15 residues. V was trimmed by 10 bases and J by 0 bases, leaving 19 bases between them. The CDR3 coding sequence is TGTGCCACCTTGGCAACGACGGGATCCTCCTACGAGCAGTACTTC. Translating gives CATLATTGSSYEQYF.

The table lists this clonotype with many counts. The CDR3 loop is CASSLVGTSFYEQYF. The DNA for the CDR3 is TGTGCCAGCAGCTTAGTTGGGACTAGCTTCTACGAGCAGTACTTC. The chain combines TRBV7-2 with TRBJ2-7; 9 bases match TRBD2. Germline values: CDR1 SGHTA, CDR2 FQGNSA. V was pared by 1 base and J by 3 bases, with 4 bases of the junction left unmatched. CDR3 length equals 15 residues.

This clonotype was observed a handful of times. The chain links TRBV20-1 to TRBJ2-7; D is possibly TRBD1 (6 bases). V was cut by 3 bases and J by 1 base, with 16 bases left in between. Germline CDR1 DFQATT, CDR2 SNEGSKA (reference sequence). CDR3 length: 15 amino acids. The CDR3 DNA is TGCAGTGCTAGCTTTGCACAGGGAATTTCCTACGAGCAGTACTTC. Amino acids: CSASFAQGISYEQYF.

V gene TRBV28 combines with J gene TRBJ2-7; no reliable D call. Trimming shortened V by 5 bases and J by 0 bases, and 17 bases separated the two germline ends. Germline loops: CDR1 MDHEN, CDR2 SYDVKM. This CDR3 spans 16 amino acids. The CDR3 region has the DNA TGTGCCAGCAGTCCAACGGCGCGCGTAAGCTCCTACGAGCAGTACTTC. Translating it yields CASSPTARVSSYEQYF.

This clonotype was seen a handful of times. V usage is TRBV6-5 and J usage is TRBJ2-7; D is possibly TRBD2 (5 bases). Germline assignment: CDR1 MNHEY and CDR2 SVGAGI. The CDR3 is 13 residues long. V was pared by 0 bases and J by 7 bases, with 10 bases between. CDR3 sequence reads: CASSYSRGWEQYF. The CDR3 nucleotides are TGTGCCAGCAGTTACTCACGGGGTTGGGAGCAGTACTTC.

The chain recombines TRBV24-1 with TRBJ2-3; tentatively, D is TRBD1 (5 bases). Trimming took off 7 bases at V and 1 base at J, with 11 bases between the two ends. Germline assignment: CDR1 KGHDR and CDR2 SFDVKD. The CDR3 extends over 14 amino acids. The CDR3 bases are TGTGCCACCAGCAGGACAAGGGGCACAGATACGCAGTATTTT. It codes for CATSRTRGTDTQYF.

In this sample, this clonotype turned up many times. The gene calls are TRBV15 and TRBJ1-5; a weak D match, TRBD1 (5 bases). CDR1 is LNHNV, CDR2 YYDKDF, per germline (reference sequence). This CDR3 is 15 amino acids long. V lost 5 bases, J lost 0 bases, and 11 bases lay in between. The CDR3 protein is CATSYRRNSNQPQHF. The CDR3 DNA reads as TGTGCCACCAGCTACAGGAGAAATAGCAATCAGCCCCAGCATTTT.

This clonotype has at least ten counts. This sequence joins TRBV11-2 and TRBJ2-7; either TRBD1 or TRBD2 may fit D (6 bases each). This CDR3 is 13 amino acids long. Germline V gene lookup returns CDR1 SGHAT and CDR2 FQNNGV. The V and J ends lost 5 bases and 5 bases respectively, with 13 bases between them. This CDR3 is CASSGGTINEQYF. The CDR3 nucleotides read TGTGCCAGCAGCGGCGGGACAATCAACGAGCAGTACTTC.

This clonotype occurred a few times. V usage is TRBV7-9 and J usage is TRBJ2-2, with a tentative D call TRBD1 (5 bases). The CDR3 runs to 14 residues. Deletions cut 8 bases from V and 0 bases from J, with 10 bases between. Per germline, CDR1 SEHNR and CDR2 FQNEAQ (reference sequence). CDR3 sequence (DNA): TGTGCCAGCCCTGACAGCCCGAACACCGGGGAGCTGTTTTTT. This gives the protein CASPDSPNTGELFF.

This clonotype was found many times. The chain uses TRBV20-1 and TRBJ1-1, with TRBD1 matching over 9 bases. Trimming took 2 bases from V and 4 from J; bases not matched to a gene: 5. The CDR3 length is 14 residues. Germline V lookup: CDR1 DFQATT, CDR2 SNEGSKA (reference sequence). CDR3 DNA: TGCAGTGCTAGATCGGGACAGGGTCGCACTGAAGCTTTCTTT. Protein sequence: CSARSGQGRTEAFF.

This clonotype occurred many times. V usage is TRBV20-1 and J usage is TRBJ2-4; tentative D call: TRBD1 (5 bases). V was pared by 1 base and J by 7 bases, with 8 bases between. The CDR3 loop spans 12 amino acids. Germline loops: CDR1 DFQATT, CDR2 SNEGSKA (reference sequence). CDR3 DNA: TGCAGTGCTAGAGGCCAGGGCAACATTCAGTACTTC. Its translation: CSARGQGNIQYF.

This clonotype has more than one count but fewer than ten. V and J are TRBV20-1 and TRBJ1-1; TRBD1 might be the D (5 bases). This CDR3 is 14 amino acids long. Germline values: CDR1 DFQATT, CDR2 SNEGSKA (reference sequence). Between the trimmed V and J ends, which lost 0 bases and 4 bases, there was a span of 12 bases. The CDR3 DNA reads TGCAGTGCTAGAGAGCCTTCGGGGGTCACTGAAGCTTTCTTT. It yields the protein CSAREPSGVTEAFF.

In this sample, this clonotype turned up many times. As DNA, the CDR3 is TGCAGCGCAGATCTTAGACAGGGAACTGAAGCTTTCTTT. Its translation is CSADLRQGTEAFF. The chain recombines TRBV29-1 with TRBJ1-1, with 7 bases lining up with TRBD1. The junction had 10 bases not matched to a gene; V was cut back by 7 bases and J by 5 bases. This CDR3 is 13 amino acids long. Germline V gives CDR1 SQVTM, CDR2 ANQGSEA.

This clonotype has a handful of counts. This may be a read error, as it is one base from a much larger clone. V usage is TRBV6-5 and J usage is TRBJ2-5; D is possibly TRBD1 (6 bases). Germline V lookup: CDR1 MNHEY, CDR2 SVGAGI. Trimming stripped 2 bases from V and 3 bases from J, with 7 bases between. The CDR3 length is 13 residues. CDR3 region: CASSYNREETQYF. The CDR3 DNA is TGTGCCAGCAGTTACAACAGGGAAGAGACCCAGTACTTC.

This clonotype has a handful of counts. The CDR3 here is CASGLGLTGAFF. CDR3 DNA sequence: TGTGCTAGTGGTTTGGGACTTACCGGGGCTTTCTTT. J is TRBJ1-1 and V is TRBV12-5; D is unresolved. The germline gives CDR1 LGHNT, CDR2 FRNRAP. The CDR3 totals 12 residues. Deletions cut 1 base from V and 11 bases from J, with 11 bases between.